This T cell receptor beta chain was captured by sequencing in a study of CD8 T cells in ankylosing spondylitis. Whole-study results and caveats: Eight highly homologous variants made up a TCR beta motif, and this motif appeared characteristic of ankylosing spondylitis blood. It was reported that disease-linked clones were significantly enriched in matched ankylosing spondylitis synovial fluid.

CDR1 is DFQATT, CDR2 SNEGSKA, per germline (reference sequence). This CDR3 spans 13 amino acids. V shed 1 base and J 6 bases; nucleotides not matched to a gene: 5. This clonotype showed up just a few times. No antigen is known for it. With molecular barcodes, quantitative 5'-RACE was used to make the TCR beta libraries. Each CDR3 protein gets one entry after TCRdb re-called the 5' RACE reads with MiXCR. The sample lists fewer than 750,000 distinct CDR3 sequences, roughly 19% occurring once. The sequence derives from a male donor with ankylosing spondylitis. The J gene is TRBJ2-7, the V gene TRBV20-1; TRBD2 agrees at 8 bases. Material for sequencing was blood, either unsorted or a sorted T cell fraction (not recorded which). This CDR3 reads CSARVPGTSEQYF. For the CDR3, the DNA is TGCAGTGCTAGAGTACCCGGGACTAGCGAGCAGTACTTC.